This T cell receptor (beta chain) was sequenced during a study of cytomegalovirus exposure and HLA in healthy donors (dated by TCRdb to 2016 to 2017). Broadly, across the study: The roughly 650 repertoires of the first cohort and the roughly 120 validation repertoires were produced on the same platform, according to a later analysis. The study was designed to test whether signatures of past pathogen exposure could be identified by cataloging public T cell receptors. Besides the first cohort of about 730 subjects, a separate validation cohort made up of about 120 different subjects was used. High-throughput TCR immunosequencing, statistical association of individual TCRs with disease status, and machine learning were combined to predict cytomegalovirus infection status. What the work shows at the level of the full study, not this receptor alone: The study gave a list of 150 to 200 TCR beta chains associated with cytomegalovirus. According to the authors, the approach could potentially be generalized to other disease states and immunological phenotypes. The classifier was reported to diagnose cytomegalovirus status with high specificity and sensitivity in both the original and validation cohorts. A later analysis had no HLA typing for the validation cohort, so co-occurrence there was scored across all 110 or so repertoires. In a later analysis, TCRs clustered in the first cohort were found to also tend to co-occur in the approximately 110 validation repertoires, with 90% to 95% of cluster scores above 0. Most TCR sequences were seen in very few donors, while some public TCRs were found in many individuals. Three of the identified cytomegalovirus-associated TCR beta chains were confirmed in vitro to be specific for cytomegalovirus antigens.

From the cysteine up to the phenylalanine, the CDR3 has a length of 16 residues. This entry keeps only the CDR3 DNA: 48 bases, framed from base 1. Sequences KGHSH (CDR1) and LQKENI (CDR2) are obtained from the germline V gene. The germline ends are 15 bases apart after V is trimmed by 4 bases and J by 1 base. Donors formed part of the validation cohort, which comprised about 120 subjects and was distinct from the first cohort of some 700 subjects. The library was generated by the immunoSEQ multiplex PCR assay. The original pipeline was this. A statistical classification framework was built to diagnose cytomegalovirus status from the catalog of TCR beta chain sequences. TCRdb provides this immuneACCESS table in a form limited to in-frame rearrangements. Some clones are lacking; in checked studies, under half of them reflect an unresolved V gene, and why the rest are absent is not known. That table gives V, J and clone size, and the DNA gave D and trimming. For this sample the table gives 100,000 to 150,000 clones, of which roughly 87% were detected only once. More than 1% of the sample lies in the top ten.

With respect to this clone: The antigen it binds to is not known. Qualities for individual bases were not recorded, and no much larger clone is one base off.

Sequenced input: PBMCs. The chain employs TRBV18 and TRBJ2-3; the D segment could be TRBD1, given 6 matching bases. The TCR was taken from a woman aged 18-35 years in good health and CMV-seronegative. The DNA is as follows: TGTGCCAGCTCACGGGACACTCCTGGGGGCACAGATACGCAGTATTTT. This translates into CASSRDTPGGTDTQYF.